This entry is about one TCR beta chain. Its antigen is unknown. Profiling relied on immunoSEQ multiplex PCR, and the TCRdb table lists in-frame clones only, not all of them. This sample has over 100,000 clones; around 90% occur once, and the top ten carry around 4%. The data were taken from a study of PD-L1 blockade in urothelial cancer. Turning to the study itself: Atezolizumab, begun by patients in about 2014, was given at 1,200 mg intravenously every 3 weeks. About 90% of the roughly 29 patients were men who had bladder-origin urothelial cancer. Overall study results and limits: Better survival was predicted by below-median pretreatment blood TCR clonality.

There are 15 residues in the CDR3. Per the germline V gene, CDR1 is SGHTS and CDR2 is YDEGEE. V shed 3 bases and J shed 0 bases, with 12 bases lying between them. The time point: peripheral blood 6 weeks after treatment start. The TCR sequence derives from a man aged 55 to 69 with urothelial cancer. The chain couples TRBV5-8 to TRBJ2-5; D not resolved. Specimen: PBMCs, collected around atezolizumab (anti-PD-L1) treatment. The CDR3 region is CASSSIDADQETQYF. The CDR3 DNA reads as TGTGCCAGCAGCTCCATTGATGCGGACCAAGAGACCCAGTACTTC.